This T cell receptor beta chain was sequenced in a study of tumor-infiltrating lymphocytes in localized non-small cell lung cancer. Overall study context: The cohort mixed smokers and never-smokers, several histologies, and some post-neoadjuvant-chemotherapy samples. Each patient gave resected tumor and non-adjacent uninvolved lung tissue. General study findings and limits: TCRbeta sequencing showed higher T cell infiltration in tumors than uninvolved lung. Tumor T-cell fraction was not associated with recurrence-free survival.

With V trimmed by 5 bases and J by 2 bases, 4 bases remained unmatched. Germline V lookup: CDR1 MNHEY, CDR2 SVGAGI. The CDR3 runs 14 residues. The protocol was immunoSEQ multiplex PCR, while the TCRdb copy is restricted to in-frame clones and leaves out a portion. The sample shows 8,000 to 9,500 clones, around three quarters of them seen only once. This clone has just a few counts. Its antigen is as yet unknown. Sequenced input: lung tumor tissue. V gene TRBV6-5 combines with J gene TRBJ1-1; TRBD1 matches at 8 bases. The sequence was collected from a human donor with non-small cell lung cancer. The CDR3 DNA sequence: TGTGCCAGCAGTCGACAGGGGATTAACACTGAAGCTTTCTTT. Amino acid sequence: CASSRQGINTEAFF.